This TCR beta chain was observed in a study of cytomegalovirus exposure and HLA in healthy donors. General study points: CMV serostatus alone was available as immune exposure information. According to a later analysis, donors in an Asian-associated ancestry cluster reportedly had fewer N-insertions than the approximately 730-donor mean.

The V gene end was trimmed by 1 base and the J gene end by 4 bases; junction bases not matched to a gene: 10. Looked up from germline, CDR1 is LGHNA and CDR2 is YNFKEQ. This CDR3 comprises 17 residues. A remark on this clone: Its specificity is unknown.

PCR amplification relied on 60 Vbeta primers (plus 13 Jbeta primers). Libraries were prepared by immunoSEQ multiplex PCR; TCRdb keeps only in-frame clonotypes and omits some of them. The repertoire holds 100,000 to 150,000 clones, under 85% seen once, with about 1.5% in the top ten. The sequenced sample was PBMCs. V gene TRBV4-2 combines with J gene TRBJ2-5; 9 positions match TRBD2. The clonotype comes from a boy aged 10-17 years in good health and CMV-seronegative. In DNA form, the CDR3 reads TGTGCCAGCAGCCAAGTCGTAGCGGGGGCAGCTGGAGAGACCCAGTACTTC. It translates to CASSQVVAGAAGETQYF.